This entry concerns a single T cell receptor beta chain. Its antigen is not known. This sample was included in a study of T cell repertoires in cytomegalovirus infection. Study-wide background: Public TCR beta signatures were indicative of both CMV infection and a matching HLA type.

TCRdb called the reads again in MiXCR, with one record for every CDR3 protein. The sample gives around 350,000 distinct CDR3 sequences, 15% to 20% of which show up once; roughly 8.7% is in the top ten. Overall study findings and caveats: Individuals carrying CMV plus the relevant HLA were identified by cumulative frequency of public TCR beta families. What dominated the ex vivo response were HLA-C-restricted CMV-specific TCR beta clonotypes.

Sequencing used PBMCs. The receptor comes from a human donor in good health (CMV status not recorded). Some clones in this sample may be carry-over from other donors' samples.

The CDR3 is CASSLGGTKMLQFF. The CDR3 DNA reads TGTGCCAGCAGCTTAGGTGGGACTAAAATGCTTCAGTTCTTC. The genes are TRBV7-6 and TRBJ2-1; 7 bases line up with TRBD2. The V gene end was trimmed by 1 base and the J gene end by 13 bases; junction bases not matched to a gene: 10. CDR1 and CDR2 from the germline V gene are SGHVS and FNYEAQ. The CDR3 has 14 residues.